The 24 T cell receptor beta chains reported below all come from one sample, sequenced in a study of monozygotic twins with inflammatory bowel disease. Reanalyzing the 5' RACE reads, TCRdb keeps one entry per CDR3 protein, without DNA. Its listing shows about 150,000 distinct CDR3 sequences. Sequenced sample: blood. These receptors originate from a human donor with ulcerative colitis or Crohn's disease, or a healthy co-twin of an affected twin (not recorded which).

V usage is TRBV7-8 and J usage is TRBJ2-3. CDR1 and CDR2 (germline): SGHVS, FQNEAQ. The CDR3 is 15 residues long. The CDR3: CASSLGSWATDTQYF.

The rearrangement uses TRBV28 and TRBJ2-3; TCRdb gives TRBD2 as the D gene, but with no DNA this cannot be confirmed. The CDR3 sequence is 16 residues long. Germline values: CDR1 MDHEN, CDR2 SYDVKM. Here the CDR3 reads CASSSPGREGTDTQYF. The full variable domain, rest sourced from reference TRBV28 and TRBJ2-3, is DVKVTQSSRYLVKRTGEKVFLECVQDMDHENMFWYRQDPGLGLRLIYFSYDVKMKEKGDIPEGYSVSREKKERFSLILESASTNQTSMYLCASSSPGREGTDTQYFGPGTRLTVL.

This rearrangement joins TRBV4-1 to TRBJ1-4; with no DNA, the TCRdb D assignment of TRBD1 cannot be verified. This CDR3 has 18 amino acids. From germline, CDR1 is MGHRA and CDR2 YSYEKL. CDR3 amino acids: CASSQKTLSPGRNEKLFF.

The CDR3 is CASSPRSALGVSGNTIYF. The chain links TRBV5-1 to TRBJ1-3; TCRdb gives TRBD1 as the D gene, but with no DNA this cannot be confirmed. Germline V gene sequence: CDR1 SGHRS, CDR2 YFSETQ. CDR3 length equals 18 residues.

CDR3 in amino acids: CAIPLRNGELFF. This chain links TRBV7-9 with TRBJ2-2; the D gene TCRdb calls, TRBD2, cannot be checked with no DNA. The CDR3 extends over 12 amino acids. Germline-derived CDR1 and CDR2 are SEHNR and FQNEAQ (reference sequence).

The chain has TRBV5-1 and TRBJ2-5. This CDR3 region has 12 residues. Looked up from germline, CDR1 is SGHRS and CDR2 is YFSETQ. CDR3: CASSLRSETQYF.

The V gene is TRBV28, the J gene TRBJ1-5. This CDR3 comprises 15 residues. CDR1 is MDHEN, CDR2 SYDVKM, per germline. CDR3 residues: CASSLPLDGNQPQHF.

This sequence joins TRBV5-1 and TRBJ1-2; absent DNA, TCRdb's TRBD1 call cannot be checked. From germline, CDR1 is SGHRS and CDR2 YFSETQ. The CDR3 spans 14 residues. CDR3: CASSLAGQFYGYTF.

The gene calls are TRBV28 and TRBJ2-6. Germline CDR1 and CDR2: MDHEN and SYDVKM. This CDR3 comprises 16 residues. The CDR3 spells CACRVTFGSGANVLTF.

This chain links TRBV9 with TRBJ1-1; TCRdb designates TRBD1, a call that cannot be tested without DNA. CDR1 is SGDLS and CDR2 is YYNGEE in the germline V gene. The CDR3 is 13 amino acids. The CDR3 sequence: CASSPHPGTEAFF.

CDR3 protein: CASRVIAGANVLTF. The chain carries TRBV27 and TRBJ2-6. Per the germline V gene, CDR1 is MNHEY and CDR2 is SMNVEV (reference sequence). This CDR3 contains 14 residues. The full variable domain, its missing parts supplied by reference TRBV27 and TRBJ2-6, is EAQVTQNPRYLITVTGKKLTVTCSQNMNHEYMSWYRQDPGLGLRQIYYSMNVEVTDKGDVPEGYKVSRKEKRNFPLILESPSPNQTSLYFCASRVIAGANVLTFGAGSRLTVL.

The chain combines TRBV5-1 with TRBJ2-5; lacking DNA, the TRBD1 call made by TCRdb goes unchecked. This CDR3 is 15 amino acids long. Per the germline V gene, CDR1 is SGHRS and CDR2 is YFSETQ. This CDR3 reads CASSLRQAYQETQYF.

The chain joins TRBV5-5 to TRBJ1-5; TCRdb's D gene call, TRBD1, goes unchecked for lack of DNA. This CDR3 has 15 amino acids. Germline CDR1 SGHKS, CDR2 YYEKEE (reference sequence). The CDR3 sequence is CASSSGTRGDQPQHF.

This chain joins TRBV7-2 and TRBJ1-1. Germline V gene sequence: CDR1 SGHTA, CDR2 FQGNSA. The CDR3 has 14 amino acids. This CDR3 reads CASSPDYMNTEAFF.

The rearrangement links TRBV7-2 to TRBJ2-1; absent DNA, TCRdb's TRBD2 call cannot be checked. The CDR3 covers 12 residues. The germline CDR1 and CDR2 sequences are SGHTA and FQGNSA. CDR3 residues: CASNTPGASPFF.

The V call is TRBV4-3, the J call TRBJ2-5; TCRdb's D call, TRBD1, is unchecked because there is no DNA. CDR1 LGHNA and CDR2 YSLEER come from the germline V gene. The CDR3 is made up of 14 amino acids. CDR3 loop: CASSQGTGSETQYF.

The chain joins TRBV5-1 to TRBJ1-2. The CDR3 has 13 amino acids. Germline assignment: CDR1 SGHRS and CDR2 YFSETQ. The CDR3 here is CASSLEVAYGYTF.

The J gene is TRBJ2-3, the V gene TRBV20-1; TCRdb selects TRBD2, and the lack of DNA leaves this call unchecked. Germline V CDR1 and CDR2: DFQATT, SNEGSKA (reference sequence). The CDR3 runs 18 residues. The chain's CDR3 is CSARELIGASGPTDTQYF.

The rearrangement links TRBV30 to TRBJ2-5; the D gene TCRdb calls, TRBD1, cannot be checked with no DNA. There are 13 residues in the CDR3. From germline, CDR1 is GTSNPN and CDR2 SVGIG (reference sequence). Here the CDR3 reads CAWRVGGLETQYF.

The V gene is TRBV28, the J gene TRBJ2-7; without DNA, the TCRdb call of TRBD2 cannot be checked. The CDR3 has 14 residues. CDR1 and CDR2 (germline): MDHEN, SYDVKM. The CDR3 protein is CASSPRHSSYEQYF.

V is TRBV5-4 and J is TRBJ2-6; absent DNA, TCRdb's TRBD1 call cannot be checked. The CDR3 loop spans 17 amino acids. Germline CDR1 SGHNT, CDR2 YYREEE (reference sequence). Here the CDR3 reads CASSRGQGTSGANVLTF.

The chain carries TRBV7-2 and TRBJ2-7. CDR1 SGHTA and CDR2 FQGNSA come from the germline V gene. CDR3 length: 15 amino acids. The CDR3 sequence: CASSTSGSSTYEQYF.

The CDR3 spells CASTDRVTDTQYF. The chain has TRBV5-1 and TRBJ2-3; TCRdb's D gene call, TRBD1, goes unchecked for lack of DNA. CDR3 length equals 13 residues. Germline V CDR1 and CDR2: SGHRS, YFSETQ.

V usage is TRBV20-1 and J usage is TRBJ2-7; TCRdb calls TRBD2, which cannot be checked without DNA. The CDR3 has 12 residues. The germline CDR1 and CDR2 sequences are DFQATT and SNEGSKA (reference sequence). CDR3 loop: CSVNGRASEQYF.